This T cell receptor (beta chain) stems from a study of cytomegalovirus exposure and HLA in healthy donors. Study overall: An early data release held tens of millions of unique TCRs from HLA-typed donors. Study results and caveats: Later examination showed HLA-associated TCR beta chains had greater clonal expansion than equally common others. The authors later found most CMV-associated TCR beta chains appeared HLA-restricted. Earlier findings revealed that most TCR beta V segments proved productive either about 90% or about 30% of the time.

60 Vbeta and 13 Jbeta primers were used in PCR. The data were produced by immunoSEQ multiplex PCR, yet TCRdb's version contains in-frame clones alone and is incomplete. The top ten clones hold 10% to 11% of a sample with over 100,000 clones, around three quarters of them seen once. Trimming cost V 11 bases and J 0 bases, with 18 bases left between them. This CDR3 has 15 residues. Germline CDR1 is SNHLY and CDR2 is FYNNEI. Comments on this clone: The antigen is undetermined.

Sample: PBMCs. This chain joins TRBV2 and TRBJ2-3, with a possible D match to TRBD2 (6 bases). This clonotype was sampled from a man aged 35-49 years in good health and CMV-seropositive. CDR3 amino acids: CAAGGSSGSTDTQYF. The CDR3 coding sequence is TGTGCCGCCGGAGGGAGTAGCGGTAGCACAGATACGCAGTATTTT.